These 31 T cell receptor beta chains came from one sample sequenced in a study of Ad26.COV2.S vaccination and SARS-CoV-2 variants (dated by TCRdb to about 2021). The protocol used for the library was the immunoSEQ multiplex PCR assay. Sourced from immuneACCESS, this table was stored by TCRdb with only in-frame sequences that have V and J called. A share of the clones is absent; for the studies checked, an unresolved V gene accounts for under half, and the remainder has no known explanation. The sample data list some 250,000 clones, and 70% to 90% of these were observed just once. The top ten clonotypes cover approximately 12% of the sample. The treatment or condition label on this specimen signifies: roughly 20 received Ad26.COV2.S at low or high dose, single or two shots; five or six received placebo; per-sample allocation not given. Repertoires of vaccine and placebo recipients were sequenced from samples taken on day 63 after the first injection.

The sample consisted of peripheral blood, taken in a trial of Ad26.COV2.S vaccine versus placebo. The source is a person between 18 and 60 years old who received the Ad26.COV2.S COVID-19 vaccine or a placebo.

This chain connects TRBV12-3 or TRBV12-4 to TRBJ2-4; D is ambiguous. This CDR3 spans 12 amino acids. V was shortened by 4 bases and J by 8 bases, with 9 bases between the two germline ends. CDR3 DNA: TGTGCCAGCAGTTCGACACTGCACATTCAGTACTTC. Translated, it gives CASSSTLHIQYF.

V gene TRBV30 combines with J gene TRBJ2-7; D is possibly TRBD2 (5 bases). Germline lookup yields CDR1 GTSNPN and CDR2 SVGIG (reference sequence). With 2 bases removed from V and 6 bases from J, the gap between germline ends came to 20 bases. The CDR3 consists of 15 residues. The CDR3 spells CAWSSTGGSESEQYF. The CDR3 nucleotides are TGTGCCTGGAGTTCGACCGGAGGCAGTGAAAGCGAGCAGTACTTC.

The rearrangement joins TRBV25-1 to TRBJ1-2; TRBD1 matches at 9 bases. Germline V CDR1 and CDR2: MGHDK, SYGVNS. V gave up 3 bases and J gave up 8 bases; unmatched junction bases: 10. The CDR3 spans 15 residues. CDR3 in amino acids: CASSDRTGVLGGYTF. As DNA, the CDR3 is TGTGCCAGCAGTGACCGGACAGGGGTATTGGGCGGCTACACCTTC.

The chain joins TRBV18 to TRBJ1-1; unclear D gene. The V gene lost 0 bases and the J gene lost 0 bases, with 8 bases spanning the gap. This CDR3 has 15 amino acids. CDR1 and CDR2 from the germline V gene are KGHSH and LQKENI. The CDR3 bases are TGTGCCAGCTCACCACCGACCGACATGAACACTGAAGCTTTCTTT. Translated, it gives CASSPPTDMNTEAFF.

This chain uses TRBV5-6 with TRBJ2-1; possibly TRBD1 for D (6 bases). CDR3 size: 16 residues. The V and J ends lost 0 bases and 4 bases respectively, with 14 bases between them. Germline V gives CDR1 SGHDT, CDR2 YYEEEE. CDR3 residues: CASSLGQAGVYNEQFF. CDR3 nucleotides: TGTGCCAGCAGCTTGGGTCAGGCAGGGGTGTACAATGAGCAGTTCTTC.

V is TRBV6-5 and J is TRBJ1-1; D is unresolved. This CDR3 is 14 amino acids long. V was cut by 8 bases and J by 1 base, with 14 bases left in between. CDR1 is MNHEY and CDR2 is SVGAGI in the germline V gene. Here the CDR3 reads CASSREQRNTEAFF. CDR3 nucleotides: TGTGCCAGCTCGAGAGAGCAACGGAACACTGAAGCTTTCTTT.

This clone was seen only a few times. The rearrangement uses TRBV5-4 and TRBJ2-7, with D unclear. CDR1 is SGHNT and CDR2 is YYREEE in the germline V gene (reference sequence). Trimming cost V 0 bases and J 6 bases, with 13 bases left between them. The length of the CDR3 is 14 residues. This CDR3 reads CASSLDTTTGEQYF. As DNA, the CDR3 is TGTGCCAGCAGCTTGGATACCACGACGGGCGAGCAGTACTTC. Combining the CDR3 with reference TRBV5-4 and TRBJ2-7 gives the whole variable domain ETGVTQSPTHLIKTRGQQVTLRCSSQSGHNTVSWYQQALGQGPQFIFQYYREEENGRGNFPPRFSGLQFPNYSSELNVNALELDDSALYLCASSLDTTTGEQYFGPGTRLTVT.

DNA of the CDR3: TGTGCCAGCCGCCGGGGCCCCCAAGAGACCCAGTACTTC. Residues: CASRRGPQETQYF. This chain joins TRBV7-2 and TRBJ2-5; the D gene could be TRBD1 or TRBD2 (5 bases each). The CDR3 is 13 residues long. Germline V lookup: CDR1 SGHTA, CDR2 FQGNSA. V lost 8 bases and J 1 base, leaving 11 bases between the germline ends.

The V gene is TRBV27, the J gene TRBJ1-5; tentatively, D is TRBD1 (5 bases). CDR3 length equals 15 residues. V lost 5 bases to trimming and J lost 3 bases, with 14 bases between them. CDR1 and CDR2 from the germline V gene are MNHEY and SMNVEV (reference sequence). The CDR3: CASSPWGGVNQPQHF. The DNA of the CDR3 is TGTGCCAGCAGTCCCTGGGGGGGGGTCAATCAGCCCCAGCATTTT.

The rearrangement joins TRBV28 to TRBJ1-5, with D perhaps TRBD1 (5 bases). There are 15 residues in the CDR3. The germline gives CDR1 MDHEN, CDR2 SYDVKM. V gave up 3 bases and J gave up 9 bases, with 18 bases separating them. Here the CDR3 reads CASSFGDPLGRPQHF. The CDR3 nucleotides read TGTGCCAGCAGTTTCGGGGACCCTCTGGGTCGGCCCCAGCATTTT.

The chain joins TRBV5-1 to TRBJ2-1; D is perhaps TRBD2 (6 bases). The CDR3 sequence is 12 residues long. Trimming cost V 3 bases and J 8 bases, with 9 bases left between them. CDR1 is SGHRS and CDR2 is YFSETQ in the germline V gene. In DNA form, the CDR3 reads TGCGCCAGCAGCTCCCCGGGGGATGAGCAGTTCTTC. This sequence encodes CASSSPGDEQFF.

V is TRBV19 and J is TRBJ1-6; maybe TRBD1 (5 bases). V was trimmed by 3 bases and J by 7 bases, leaving 13 bases between them. Germline CDR1 LNHDA, CDR2 SQIVND (reference sequence). The CDR3 contains 15 residues. Here the CDR3 DNA reads TGTGCCAGTAGTATTTCGGGGGTCGGGAATTCACCCCTCCACTTT. Its translation is CASSISGVGNSPLHF.

CDR3 coding DNA: TGCGCCAGCAGCTTTACAGTGGGGGCTATAAGCACAGATACGCAGTATTTT. Its protein is CASSFTVGAISTDTQYF. The chain combines TRBV5-1 with TRBJ2-3; D possibly corresponds to TRBD1 (6 bases). Deletions cut 2 bases from V and 0 bases from J, with 16 bases between. This CDR3 has 17 residues. Per germline, CDR1 SGHRS and CDR2 YFSETQ. Full variable domain (rest looked up from reference TRBV5-1 and TRBJ2-3): KAGVTQTPRYLIKTRGQQVTLSCSPISGHRSVSWYQQTPGQGLQFLFEYFSETQRNKGNFPGRFSGRQFSNSRSEMNVSTLELGDSALYLCASSFTVGAISTDTQYFGPGTRLTVL.

This clone was picked up one time. This chain links TRBV19 with TRBJ2-3; the D gene is possibly TRBD1 (6 bases). Trimming pared 10 bases from V and 0 bases from J, leaving 17 bases between. This CDR3 has 15 residues. Looked up from germline, CDR1 is LNHDA and CDR2 is SQIVND (reference sequence). Here the CDR3 DNA reads TGTGCCACAAAAACACAGGGCCCTAGCACAGATACGCAGTATTTT. This codes for CATKTQGPSTDTQYF.

The rearrangement joins TRBV6-2 or TRBV6-3 to TRBJ2-7; the D gene is possibly TRBD2 (5 bases). V was pared by 0 bases and J by 0 bases, with 9 bases between. Germline values: CDR1 MNHEY, CDR2 SVGEGT. There are 15 residues in the CDR3. The CDR3 nucleotides are TGTGCCAGCAGTTACTCCCAGGAGGCCTCCTACGAGCAGTACTTC. Its translation: CASSYSQEASYEQYF.

The J gene is TRBJ2-2, the V gene TRBV7-2, with D possibly TRBD2 on 5 matching bases. CDR1 and CDR2 (germline): SGHTA, FQGNSA. This CDR3 spans 16 amino acids. Between the trimmed V and J ends, which lost 0 bases and 4 bases, there was a span of 12 bases. The CDR3 reads CASSLAHRRGTGELFF. The CDR3 DNA reads TGTGCCAGCAGCTTAGCGCACCGACGGGGCACCGGGGAGCTGTTTTTT.

This clone has just a few counts. This specimen includes other DNA sequences encoding the same CDR3. The chain is built from TRBV28 and TRBJ1-5; D is perhaps TRBD1 (6 bases). Germline values: CDR1 MDHEN, CDR2 SYDVKM. Trimming left V 6 bases short and J 1 base short, with 10 bases between. The CDR3 loop spans 14 amino acids. CDR3 nucleotide sequence: TGTGCCAGCAGCCCACAGGGAAGCAATCAGCCCCAGCATTTT. It yields the protein CASSPQGSNQPQHF.

The chain has TRBV3-1 (or the pseudogene TRBV3-2) and TRBJ2-6; TRBD2 matches at 7 bases. Per the germline V gene, CDR1 is LGHDT and CDR2 is YNNKEL (reference sequence). V trimming: 4 bases; J trimming: 0 bases; junction bases outside the gene matches: 6. The CDR3 covers 17 residues. The CDR3 nucleotides are TGTGCCAGCAGCCTCGCGGGGGACTCCTCTGGGGCCAACGTCCTGACTTTC. This encodes CASSLAGDSSGANVLTF.

This clone has a single count. The V call is TRBV7-2, the J call TRBJ2-2; the D gene is possibly TRBD2 (5 bases). The CDR3 is 15 residues long. Looked up from germline, CDR1 is SGHTA and CDR2 is FQGNSA. V lost 1 base to trimming and J lost 0 bases, with 6 bases between them. CDR3 DNA: TGTGCCAGCAGCTTAGAACTAGCGAACACCGGGGAGCTGTTTTTT. Its protein is CASSLELANTGELFF.

This clone was observed a handful of times. The DNA of the CDR3 is TGTGCCAGCAGCCAATTTAGGACGAGCGATGAGCAGTTCTTC. This sequence encodes CASSQFRTSDEQFF. The rearrangement joins TRBV3-1 (or the pseudogene TRBV3-2) to TRBJ2-1; D uncertain. Germline loops: CDR1 LGHDT, CDR2 YNNKEL (reference sequence). The ends were cut back, 2 bases at V and 8 bases at J, with 13 bases in the middle. The length of the CDR3 is 14 residues.

V and J are TRBV18 and TRBJ2-4, with 10 bases identical to TRBD2. V trimming: 0 bases; J trimming: 4 bases; junction bases outside the gene matches: 3. The CDR3 is made up of 16 amino acids. Germline CDR1 KGHSH, CDR2 LQKENI. The CDR3 region is CASSPPKAGGKNIQYF. The DNA for the CDR3 is TGTGCCAGCTCACCACCCAAAGCGGGAGGGAAAAACATTCAGTACTTC.

This clone was recorded once. This sequence joins TRBV6-6 and TRBJ2-5; 8 positions match TRBD1. The CDR3 is made up of 12 amino acids. J was trimmed by 5 bases and V by 8 bases; bases with no gene match: 4. The germline CDR1 and CDR2 sequences are MNHNY and SVGAGI (reference sequence). The CDR3 coding sequence is TGTGCCAGCCGACAGGGGTGGGAGACCCAGTACTTC. The encoded protein is CASRQGWETQYF.

The chain employs TRBV5-1 and TRBJ2-3; tentatively, D is TRBD2 (6 bases). Germline V gene sequence: CDR1 SGHRS, CDR2 YFSETQ. The CDR3 has 16 residues. The V gene lost 2 bases and the J gene lost 0 bases, with 13 bases spanning the gap. CDR3 region: CASSFVSGASTDTQYF. The CDR3 DNA is TGCGCCAGCAGCTTCGTTAGCGGAGCTAGCACAGATACGCAGTATTTT. The full variable domain, completed using reference TRBV5-1 and TRBJ2-3, is KAGVTQTPRYLIKTRGQQVTLSCSPISGHRSVSWYQQTPGQGLQFLFEYFSETQRNKGNFPGRFSGRQFSNSRSEMNVSTLELGDSALYLCASSFVSGASTDTQYFGPGTRLTVL.

V is TRBV28 and J is TRBJ1-5; possible D gene TRBD1, 6 bases. The CDR3 totals 17 residues. Germline CDR1 and CDR2: MDHEN and SYDVKM. Trimming pared 1 base from V and 3 bases from J, leaving 16 bases between. The CDR3: CASSLSGGRAINQPQHF. The CDR3 bases are TGTGCCAGCAGTTTATCGGGGGGGCGGGCAATCAATCAGCCCCAGCATTTT.

This chain uses TRBV28 with TRBJ2-7; TRBD1 is a possible D gene (6 bases). Per the germline V gene, CDR1 is MDHEN and CDR2 is SYDVKM. Trimming shortened V by 2 bases and J by 2 bases, and 13 bases separated the two germline ends. The length of the CDR3 is 15 residues. The CDR3 reads CASSLMGAFTYEQYF. In nucleotides, the CDR3 is TGTGCCAGCAGTTTAATGGGGGCCTTTACCTACGAGCAGTACTTC.

This clone appeared a few times. This CDR3 reads CASRMSPGAGEQYF. In DNA, the CDR3 is TGTGCCAGCAGAATGTCCCCAGGGGCCGGCGAGCAGTACTTC. V gene TRBV5-6 combines with J gene TRBJ2-7; a weak D match, TRBD1 (6 bases). The V end lost 5 bases, the J end lost 6 bases, and 18 bases lay between the germline ends. The CDR3 extends over 14 amino acids. The germline V gene has CDR1 SGHDT and CDR2 YYEEEE.

The chain uses TRBV10-3 and TRBJ1-2, with 7 positions matching TRBD1. The CDR3 consists of 15 residues. V gave up 6 bases and J gave up 2 bases; unmatched junction bases: 9. CDR1 and CDR2 (germline): ENHRY, SYGVKD. The CDR3 region is CAIRNRGYLNYGYTF. CDR3 coding DNA: TGTGCCATCAGGAACAGGGGATACTTAAACTATGGCTACACCTTC.

The chain recombines TRBV2 with TRBJ1-6; D uncertain. Trimming left V 6 bases short and J 5 bases short, with 14 bases between. The CDR3 runs to 15 residues. Germline values: CDR1 SNHLY, CDR2 FYNNEI. The CDR3 here is CASRWEQTNNSPLHF. The DNA for the CDR3 is TGTGCCAGCAGATGGGAACAGACTAATAATTCACCCCTCCACTTT.

The chain recombines TRBV6-2 or TRBV6-3 with TRBJ2-1; the match to TRBD2 covers 8 bases. Losses at the gene ends were 0 bases for V and 0 bases for J; bases not matched to a gene: 16. This CDR3 region has 21 residues. The V gene's germline CDR1 is MNHEY and CDR2 SVGEGT. CDR3 region: CASSYSSLPTSVKFSYNEQFF. The CDR3 DNA follows: TGTGCCAGCAGTTACTCCTCTCTCCCGACTAGCGTAAAGTTCTCCTACAATGAGCAGTTCTTC.

This sequence joins TRBV6-5 and TRBJ1-1; D unresolved. V lost 5 bases to trimming and J lost 5 bases, with 12 bases between them. The CDR3 spans 13 residues. In germline, CDR1 is MNHEY, CDR2 SVGAGI. CDR3 coding DNA: TGTGCCAGCAGTCTCCCCGGAGGTACTGAAGCTTTCTTT. It yields the protein CASSLPGGTEAFF.

This clone appeared a single time. The V and J genes are TRBV6-2 or TRBV6-3 and TRBJ1-5; 8 bases are shared with TRBD1. This CDR3 contains 17 residues. CDR1 and CDR2 (germline): MNHEY, SVGEGT. J gave up 0 bases and V 2 bases, and 6 bases lay outside the gene matches. The CDR3, as DNA: TGTGCCAGCAGTTACATAGAGGGACAGGTTAGCAATCAGCCCCAGCATTTT. Translated: CASSYIEGQVSNQPQHF.